This T cell receptor beta chain derives from a study of blood T cell repertoires in COVID-19. Whole-study context: Samples of COVID-19 (acute and convalescent) were obtained from the United States, Italy and Spain. T cells, B-cell-depleted T cells, or PBMCs supplied cDNA or gDNA.

Original data processing: Estimates of nucleated cell counts were drawn from the amplification of reference gene primers. TCRdb keeps only in-frame clones here, not all; method: immunoSEQ multiplex PCR. V and J calls and clone size are those listed in that table; D and trimming were worked out from the DNA. The sample includes roughly 39,000 clones, over 70% of them seen just once. Trimming took 0 bases from V and 0 from J, leaving 9 bases between them. The CDR3 is made up of 16 amino acids. Looked up from germline, CDR1 is KGHSH and CDR2 is LQKENI. The sequence was collected from a woman between 70 and 85 years old with acute or convalescent COVID-19. V gene TRBV18 combines with J gene TRBJ2-1; D is ambiguous. The sequenced sample was peripheral blood. In DNA form, the CDR3 reads TGTGCCAGCTCACCACCGGGCCTGAGCTCCTACAATGAGCAGTTCTTC. Translating gives CASSPPGLSSYNEQFF.